This T cell receptor beta chain was captured in a study of T cells after yellow fever vaccination. Study summary: For low cell numbers, libraries were made with SMART-Seq v4 Ultra Low Input. General study results and limits: Reappearance after the booster was seen for most primary-vaccination clones, at 95% to 97% CD4 and 88% CD8.

This clonotype was seen more than once but under ten times. The antigen remains unidentified. CDR3 length: 13 amino acids. Between the trimmed V and J ends, which lost 5 bases and 6 bases, there was a span of 13 bases. TCRdb ran MiXCR on the 5' RACE reads and lists one entry per CDR3 protein. Here the sample spans roughly 500,000 distinct CDR3 sequences, 15% to 20% being singletons. The TCR was taken from a man between 25 and 39 years old who received the YFV17D yellow fever vaccine. The sample consisted of PBMCs, taken 15 days after the yellow fever booster vaccination. V gene TRBV12-3 or TRBV12-4 combines with J gene TRBJ1-1; D call uncertain. The CDR3 here is CASSTQVSAEAFF. As DNA, the CDR3 is TGTGCCAGCAGTACGCAGGTTTCGGCTGAAGCTTTCTTT.